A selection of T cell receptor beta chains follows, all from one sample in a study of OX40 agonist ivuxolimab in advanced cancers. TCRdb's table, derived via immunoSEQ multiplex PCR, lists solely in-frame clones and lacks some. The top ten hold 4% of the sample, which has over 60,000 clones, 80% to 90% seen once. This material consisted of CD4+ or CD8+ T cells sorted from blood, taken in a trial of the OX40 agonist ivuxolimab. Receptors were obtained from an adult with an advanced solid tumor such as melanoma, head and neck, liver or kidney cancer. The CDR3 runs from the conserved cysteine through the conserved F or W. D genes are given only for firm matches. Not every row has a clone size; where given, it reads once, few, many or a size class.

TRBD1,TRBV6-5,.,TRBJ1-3,CASSSTGGSNTIYF,TGTGCCAGCAGTTCTACAGGGGGCTCAAACACCATATATTTT
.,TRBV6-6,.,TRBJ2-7,CASSYSTREQYF,TGTGCCAGCAGTTATTCGACGAGGGAGCAGTACTTC
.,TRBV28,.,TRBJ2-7,CASSTTLGVAYEQYF,TGTGCCAGCAGTACAACCTTGGGGGTAGCCTACGAGCAGTACTTC
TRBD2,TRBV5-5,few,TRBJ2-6,CASSPAGAGANVLTF,TGTGCCAGCAGTCCCGCGGGGGCTGGGGCCAACGTCCTGACTTTC
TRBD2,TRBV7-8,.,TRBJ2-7,CASSFEPPGTSGTYEQYF,TGTGCCAGCAGCTTCGAGCCCCCCGGGACTAGCGGAACCTACGAGCAGTACTTC
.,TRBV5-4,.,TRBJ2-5,CASSAPGGLIGETQYF,TGTGCCAGCAGCGCCCCCGGAGGATTGATCGGGGAGACCCAGTACTTC
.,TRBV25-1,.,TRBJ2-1,CASSPGATYNEQFF,TGTGCCAGTAGCCCAGGGGCAACCTACAATGAGCAGTTCTTC
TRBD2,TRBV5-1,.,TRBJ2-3,CASSSGGLAGADTQYF,TGCGCCAGCAGCTCTGGGGGACTAGCGGGTGCAGATACGCAGTATTTT
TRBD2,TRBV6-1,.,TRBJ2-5,CASSGGLAGEETQYF,TGTGCCAGCAGTGGGGGACTAGCGGGGGAAGAGACCCAGTACTTC
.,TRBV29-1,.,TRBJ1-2,CSVSDVASYGYTF,TGCAGCGTATCAGACGTCGCGAGCTATGGCTACACCTTC
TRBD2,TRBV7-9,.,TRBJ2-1,CASSLSSGSNEQFF,TGTGCCAGCAGCTTGTCTAGCGGGAGCAATGAGCAGTTCTTC
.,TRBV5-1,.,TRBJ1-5,CASSLEGGGEPQHF,TGCGCCAGCAGCTTGGAGGGGGGGGGAGAGCCCCAGCATTTT
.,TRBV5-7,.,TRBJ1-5,CASSQDRQGQPQHF,TGTGCCAGCAGCCAAGACAGGCAAGGTCAGCCCCAGCATTTT
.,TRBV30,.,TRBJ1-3,CAWDQASGNTIYF,TGTGCCTGGGACCAAGCCTCTGGAAACACCATATATTTT
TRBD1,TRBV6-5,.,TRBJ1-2,CASSRTGYGYTF,TGTGCCAGCAGTCGGACAGGGTATGGCTACACCTTC
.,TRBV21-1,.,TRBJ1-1,CASSKDRVLSAFF,TGTGCCAGCAGCAAAGACAGGGTGCTTTCAGCTTTCTTT
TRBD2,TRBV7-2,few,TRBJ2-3,CASSLQRGDTQYF,TGTGCCAGCAGCCTCCAGCGGGGGGATACGCAGTATTTT
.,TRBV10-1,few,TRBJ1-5,CASKWQSNQPQHF,TGCGCCAGCAAATGGCAGAGCAATCAGCCCCAGCATTTT
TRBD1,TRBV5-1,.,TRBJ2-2,CASSLPGTGGNTGELFF,TGCGCCAGCAGCTTACCCGGGACAGGGGGGAACACCGGGGAGCTGTTTTTT
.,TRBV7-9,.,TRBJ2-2,CASIPGGARRGTGELFF,TGTGCCAGCATCCCAGGGGGGGCCCGGCGAGGCACCGGGGAGCTGTTTTTT
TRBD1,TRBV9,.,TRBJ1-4,CASSTRQGGSEKLFF,TGTGCCAGCAGCACCCGACAGGGAGGAAGTGAAAAACTGTTTTTT
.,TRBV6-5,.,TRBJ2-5,CASSFLLGRQETQYF,TGTGCCAGCAGTTTCCTCTTGGGCCGACAAGAGACCCAGTACTTC
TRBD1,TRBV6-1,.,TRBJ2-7,CASNSAGGTYEQYF,TGTGCCAGCAATTCTGCAGGGGGTACCTACGAGCAGTACTTC
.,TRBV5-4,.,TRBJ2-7,CASSLLGSVSYEQYF,TGTGCCAGCAGCTTGTTGGGTAGCGTCTCCTACGAGCAGTACTTC
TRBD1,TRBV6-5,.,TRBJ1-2,CASLETGGVGYTF,TGTGCCAGCTTAGAGACAGGGGGCGTCGGCTACACCTTC
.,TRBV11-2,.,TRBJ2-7,CASSYDSTTEQYF,TGTGCCAGCAGCTACGACAGTACTACGGAGCAGTACTTC
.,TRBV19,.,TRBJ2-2,CASRTRGANTGELFF,TGTGCCAGTAGGACTAGGGGGGCGAACACCGGGGAGCTGTTTTTT
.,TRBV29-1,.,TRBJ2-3,CSVESGGGTDTQYF,TGCAGCGTTGAATCTGGAGGAGGCACAGATACGCAGTATTTT
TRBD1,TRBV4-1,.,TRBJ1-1,CASSPSQGATTEAFF,TGCGCCAGCAGCCCATCGCAGGGGGCGACCACTGAAGCTTTCTTT
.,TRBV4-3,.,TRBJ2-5,CASSQGGAGQETQYF,TGCGCCAGCAGCCAGGGGGGGGCAGGACAAGAGACCCAGTACTTC
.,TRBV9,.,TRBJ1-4,CASSVPPNEKLFF,TGTGCCAGCAGCGTACCACCGAATGAAAAACTGTTTTTT
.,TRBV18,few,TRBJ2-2,CASSPQVVAGETGELFF,TGTGCCAGCTCACCACAGGTCGTGGCAGGGGAAACCGGGGAGCTGTTTTTT
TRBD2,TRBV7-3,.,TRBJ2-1,CASTPLASGYNEQFF,TGTGCCAGCACCCCCTTGGCTAGCGGCTACAATGAGCAGTTCTTC
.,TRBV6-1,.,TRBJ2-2,CASRTGTANTGELFF,TGTGCCAGCCGAACCGGGACGGCGAACACCGGGGAGCTGTTTTTT
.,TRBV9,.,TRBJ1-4,CASSVERGSEKLFF,TGTGCCAGCAGCGTAGAGCGGGGAAGTGAAAAACTGTTTTTT
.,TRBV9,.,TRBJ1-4,CASSSQAAANEKLFF,TGTGCCAGCAGCTCCCAAGCGGCAGCTAATGAAAAACTGTTTTTT
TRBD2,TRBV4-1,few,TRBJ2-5,CASSRAGTSSSMRETQYF,TGCGCCAGCAGCCGAGCCGGGACTAGCTCCTCTATGAGGGAGACCCAGTACTTC
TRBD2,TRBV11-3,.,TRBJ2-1,CASSRTSGRALSSYNEQFF,TGTGCCAGCAGCAGGACTAGCGGGAGGGCCCTGAGCTCCTACAATGAGCAGTTCTTC
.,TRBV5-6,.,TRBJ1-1,CATLSYGTEAFF,TGTGCCACCCTCTCCTATGGGACTGAAGCTTTCTTT
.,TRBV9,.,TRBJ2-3,CASSLSTGKGGDTQYF,TGTGCCAGCAGCCTATCAACAGGGAAGGGAGGAGATACGCAGTATTTT
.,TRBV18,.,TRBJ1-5,CASSPVSNGGEVNQPQHF,TGTGCCAGCTCACCAGTTTCGAACGGGGGAGAGGTCAATCAGCCCCAGCATTTT
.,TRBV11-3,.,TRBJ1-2,CASSLDGNYGYTF,TGTGCCAGCAGCTTAGACGGTAACTATGGCTACACCTTC
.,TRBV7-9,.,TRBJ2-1,CASSLVGRGYNEQFF,TGTGCCAGCAGCTTAGTTGGTAGGGGTTACAATGAGCAGTTCTTC
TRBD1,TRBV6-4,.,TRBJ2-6,CASSVEGGQGAFGANVLTF,TGTGCCAGCAGTGTGGAAGGGGGACAGGGGGCGTTTGGGGCCAACGTCCTGACTTTC
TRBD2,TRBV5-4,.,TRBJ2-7,CASSLDLAGVTEQYF,TGTGCCAGCAGCTTGGATCTAGCGGGAGTAACCGAGCAGTACTTC
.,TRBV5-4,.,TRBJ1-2,CASSLADYGYTF,TGTGCCAGCAGCTTGGCAGACTATGGCTACACCTTC
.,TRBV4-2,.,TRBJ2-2,CASSQGLSNTGELFF,TGTGCCAGCAGCCAAGGTCTCTCCAACACCGGGGAGCTGTTTTTT
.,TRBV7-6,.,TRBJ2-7,CASSLGQGRNEQYF,TGTGCCAGCAGCTTAGGGCAGGGCAGGAACGAGCAGTACTTC
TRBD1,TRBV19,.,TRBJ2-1,CASNLDRGSYNEQFF,TGTGCCAGTAACCTAGACAGGGGCTCCTACAATGAGCAGTTCTTC
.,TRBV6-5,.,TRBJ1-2,CASSFWGEEVDGYTF,TGTGCCAGCAGTTTTTGGGGGGAAGAGGTGGATGGCTACACCTTC
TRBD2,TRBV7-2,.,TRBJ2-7,CASSFLAGKVYEQYF,TGTGCCAGCAGCTTTCTAGCGGGGAAGGTGTACGAGCAGTACTTC
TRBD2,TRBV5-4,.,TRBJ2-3,CASSLTLAGLEADTQYF,TGTGCCAGCAGCTTGACCTTAGCGGGATTAGAGGCAGATACGCAGTATTTT
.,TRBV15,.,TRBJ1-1,CATGGRPNSEAFF,TGTGCCACGGGGGGCCGTCCTAACTCTGAAGCTTTCTTT
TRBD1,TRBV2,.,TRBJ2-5,CASNLDRVETQYF,TGTGCCAGCAACCTGGACAGGGTAGAGACCCAGTACTTC
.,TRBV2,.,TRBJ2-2,CASSPTDPGELFF,TGTGCCAGCAGCCCCACGGATCCCGGGGAGCTGTTTTTT